Below, 8 T cell receptor beta chains from the same sample are listed, as sequenced in a study of shared clonotypes between healthy human individuals. CD45RO-negative cells were positively selected for CCR7, leaving out terminally differentiated effector memory CD45RA+ cells. The protocol was immunoSEQ multiplex PCR, while the TCRdb copy is restricted to in-frame clones and leaves out a portion. The data contain under 2,000,000 clones, about 95% of them seen just once; the ten biggest clones take up roughly 1%. The sample was naive CD8+ T cells sorted from blood. These receptors were obtained from a man aged 18-30 years in good health.

This clone was found once. The chain employs TRBV7-9 and TRBJ2-3; 8 bases align to TRBD2. This CDR3 spans 14 amino acids. V gave up 6 bases and J gave up 4 bases; unmatched junction bases: 6. CDR1 is SEHNR and CDR2 is FQNEAQ in the germline V gene (reference sequence). CDR3 region: CASRPNGGADTQYF. The CDR3, as DNA: TGTGCCAGCAGACCAAACGGGGGGGCAGATACGCAGTATTTT.

On this clone itself: Because the CDR3's place on the DNA is in doubt, the DNA is left out and the CDR3 is given as listed by TCRdb. CDR3 in amino acids: CASSSSPGQADGYTF. The chain uses TRBV27 and TRBJ1-2; TRBD1 reflects the table's D call only, with no check against the DNA. The germline V gene encodes CDR1 MNHEY and CDR2 SMNVEV (reference sequence). The CDR3 numbers 15 amino acids, ends counted.

As for this clone: This may be a read error, as it is one base from a much larger clone. This sample includes further DNA sequences coding for the same CDR3. The chain uses TRBV28 and TRBJ2-7, with 9 nucleotides matching TRBD1. With 6 bases clipped from V and 0 bases from J, the junction kept 0 bases outside the gene matches. Germline CDR1 is MDHEN and CDR2 is SYDVKM. This CDR3 is built from 13 residues. CDR3 nucleotide sequence: TGTGCCAGCAGGGACAGGGGCTCCTACGAGCAGTACTTC. Translating gives CASRDRGSYEQYF. Drawing the rest from reference TRBV28 and TRBJ2-7, the complete variable domain is DVKVTQSSRYLVKRTGEKVFLECVQDMDHENMFWYRQDPGLGLRLIYFSYDVKMKEKGDIPEGYSVSREKKERFSLILESASTNQTSMYLCASRDRGSYEQYFGPGTRLTVT.

This CDR3 reads CASSHRDLSSGNTIYF. Here the CDR3 DNA reads TGTGCCAGCAGCCACCGGGACTTGAGCTCTGGAAACACCATATATTTT. This rearrangement joins TRBV9 to TRBJ1-3; D is possibly TRBD1 (5 bases). Germline CDR1 reads SGDLS; CDR2 reads YYNGEE. The V end was cut by 4 bases, the J end by 0 bases, with 14 bases between. The CDR3 covers 16 residues.

This clone has only one observation. V usage is TRBV4-1 and J usage is TRBJ2-5; 12 nucleotides agree with TRBD2. The V gene's germline CDR1 is MGHRA and CDR2 YSYEKL. The CDR3 covers 17 residues. V lost 4 bases, J lost 1 base, and 7 bases stayed unmatched. CDR3: CASSLSRTSGVQETQYF. The CDR3 DNA reads as TGCGCCAGCAGCCTTTCCCGGACTAGCGGGGTCCAAGAGACCCAGTACTTC.

This chain links TRBV7-9 with TRBJ2-5; possible D gene TRBD1, 6 bases. Germline CDR1 is SEHNR and CDR2 is FQNEAQ (reference sequence). Trimming pared 1 base from V and 5 bases from J, leaving 14 bases between. This CDR3 has 15 residues. The CDR3 is CASSLEPGAAETQYF. Here the CDR3 DNA reads TGTGCCAGCAGCTTAGAGCCAGGGGCGGCCGAGACCCAGTACTTC.

This chain connects TRBV7-9 to TRBJ2-7; 7 nucleotides line up with TRBD1. CDR3 length: 16 amino acids. CDR1 and CDR2 from the germline V gene are SEHNR and FQNEAQ (reference sequence). With 5 bases clipped from V and 1 base from J, the junction kept 11 bases outside the gene matches. This chain's CDR3 is CASSKDSGTESYEQYF. In nucleotides, the CDR3 is TGTGCCAGCAGCAAAGATTCCGGGACAGAATCCTACGAGCAGTACTTC.

The V and J genes are TRBV7-9 and TRBJ2-7; possible D gene TRBD2, 6 bases. The V gene's germline CDR1 is SEHNR and CDR2 FQNEAQ (reference sequence). The CDR3 covers 15 residues. Trimming cost V 1 base and J 2 bases, with 12 bases left between them. Here the CDR3 reads CASSLGRGLTYEQYF. In nucleotides, the CDR3 is TGTGCCAGCAGCTTAGGGCGGGGCCTCACCTACGAGCAGTACTTC. Full variable domain (missing parts from reference TRBV7-9 and TRBJ2-7): DTGVSQNPRHKITKRGQNVTFRCDPISEHNRLYWYRQTLGQGPEFLTYFQNEAQLEKSRLLSDRFSAERPKGSFSTLEIQRTEQGDSAMYLCASSLGRGLTYEQYFGPGTRLTVT.